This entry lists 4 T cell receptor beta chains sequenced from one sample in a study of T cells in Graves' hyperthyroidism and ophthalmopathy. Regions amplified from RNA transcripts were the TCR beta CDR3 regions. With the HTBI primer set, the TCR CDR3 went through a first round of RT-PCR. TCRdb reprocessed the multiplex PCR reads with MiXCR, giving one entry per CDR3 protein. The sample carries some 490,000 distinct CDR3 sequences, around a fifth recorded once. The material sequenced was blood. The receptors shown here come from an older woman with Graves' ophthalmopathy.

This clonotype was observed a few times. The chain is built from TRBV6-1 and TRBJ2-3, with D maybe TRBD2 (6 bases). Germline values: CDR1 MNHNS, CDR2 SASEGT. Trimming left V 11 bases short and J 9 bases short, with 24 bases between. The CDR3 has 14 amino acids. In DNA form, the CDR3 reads TGTGCCCAAGCCCCCCCCCCGGAGGGGACGACGCAGTATTTT. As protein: CAQAPPPEGTTQYF.

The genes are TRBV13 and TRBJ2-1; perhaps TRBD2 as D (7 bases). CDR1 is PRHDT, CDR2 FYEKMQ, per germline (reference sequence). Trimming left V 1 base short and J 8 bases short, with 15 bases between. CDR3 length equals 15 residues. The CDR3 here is CASSLVGGPNDEQFF. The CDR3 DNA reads TGTGCCAGCAGCTTAGTCGGGGGGCCCAATGATGAGCAGTTCTTC. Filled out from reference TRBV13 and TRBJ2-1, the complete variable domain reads AAGVIQSPRHLIKEKRETATLKCYPIPRHDTVYWYQQGPGQDPQFLISFYEKMQSDKGSIPDRFSAQQFSDYHSELNMSSLELGDSALYFCASSLVGGPNDEQFFGPGTRLTVL.

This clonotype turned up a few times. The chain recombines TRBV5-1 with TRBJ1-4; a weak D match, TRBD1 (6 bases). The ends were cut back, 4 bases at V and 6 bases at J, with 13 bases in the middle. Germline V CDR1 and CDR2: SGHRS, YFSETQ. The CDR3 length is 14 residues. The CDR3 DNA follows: TGCGCCAGCAGCCGGCGGGACATCGATGAAAAACTGTTTTTT. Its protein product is CASSRRDIDEKLFF.

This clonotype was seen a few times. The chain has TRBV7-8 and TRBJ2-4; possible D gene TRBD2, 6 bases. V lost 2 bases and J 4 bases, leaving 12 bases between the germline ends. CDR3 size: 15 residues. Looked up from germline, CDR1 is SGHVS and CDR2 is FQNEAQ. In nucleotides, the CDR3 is TGTGCCAGCAGCTTACGTCGGGAGCGAAAAAACATTCAGTACTTC. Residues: CASSLRRERKNIQYF.